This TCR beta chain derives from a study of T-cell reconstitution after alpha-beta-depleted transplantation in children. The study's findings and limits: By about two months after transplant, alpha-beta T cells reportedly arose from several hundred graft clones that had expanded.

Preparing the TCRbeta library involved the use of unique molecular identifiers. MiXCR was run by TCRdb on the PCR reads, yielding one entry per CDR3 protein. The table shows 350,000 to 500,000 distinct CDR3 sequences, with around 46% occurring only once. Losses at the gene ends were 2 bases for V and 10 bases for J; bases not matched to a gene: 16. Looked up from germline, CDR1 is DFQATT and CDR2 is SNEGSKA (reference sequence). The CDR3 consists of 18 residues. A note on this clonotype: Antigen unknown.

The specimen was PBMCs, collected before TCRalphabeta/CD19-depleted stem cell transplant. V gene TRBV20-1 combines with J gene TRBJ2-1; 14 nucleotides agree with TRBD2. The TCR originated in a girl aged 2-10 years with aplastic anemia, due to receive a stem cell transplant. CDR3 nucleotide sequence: TGCAGTGCTAGATCTCCGACTAGCGGGAGGGCCAAGGGTTGGGAGCAGTTCTTC. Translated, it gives CSARSPTSGRAKGWEQFF.